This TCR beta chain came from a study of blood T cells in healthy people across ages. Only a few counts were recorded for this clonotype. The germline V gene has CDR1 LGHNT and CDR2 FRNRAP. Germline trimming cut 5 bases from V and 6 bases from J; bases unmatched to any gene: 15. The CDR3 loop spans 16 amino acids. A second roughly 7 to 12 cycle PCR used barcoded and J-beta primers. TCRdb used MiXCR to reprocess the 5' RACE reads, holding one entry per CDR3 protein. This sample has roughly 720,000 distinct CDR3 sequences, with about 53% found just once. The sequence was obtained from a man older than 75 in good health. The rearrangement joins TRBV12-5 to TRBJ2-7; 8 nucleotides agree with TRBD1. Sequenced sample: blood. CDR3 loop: CASGLPTGALGGEQYF. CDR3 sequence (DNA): TGTGCTAGTGGTCTACCGACAGGGGCACTGGGGGGCGAGCAGTACTTC. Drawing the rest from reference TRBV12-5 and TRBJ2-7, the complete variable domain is DARVTQTPRHKVTEMGQEVTMRCQPILGHNTVFWYRQTMMQGLELLAYFRNRAPLDDSGMPKDRFSAEMPDATLATLKIQPSEPRDSAVYFCASGLPTGALGGEQYFGPGTRLTVT.